The 27 T cell receptor beta chains below were found in one sample sequenced in a study of shared clonotypes between healthy human individuals (dated by TCRdb to 2019 to 2021). Library preparation used the immunoSEQ multiplex PCR assay. TCRdb carries this immuneACCESS record with in-frame sequences only. Its versions omit some clonotypes, under half of them owing to an unresolved V gene in the studies checked, with the rest unexplained. Counted in this sample were 1.6 million or so clones; about 98.5% of them appeared once. The ten most abundant clones make up 0.3% to 0.45% of the sample. The sequencing sample was made of naive CD4+ T cells sorted from blood. What this sample's cell subset or site label stands for: CD45RA+ positively selected. The receptors here all came from a man aged 30 to 39 in good health.

Comment on this clone: Within the sample, other DNA sequences also encode this same CDR3. This sequence joins TRBV10-3 and TRBJ2-5, with D unresolved. V was trimmed by 3 bases and J by 0 bases, leaving 5 bases between them. The germline gives CDR1 ENHRY, CDR2 SYGVKD. The CDR3 runs 13 residues. Here the CDR3 reads CAISDGDQETQYF. The CDR3 DNA reads as TGTGCCATCAGTGATGGGGACCAAGAGACCCAGTACTTC.

J is TRBJ1-1 and V is TRBV5-1; D may be TRBD1 (5 bases). CDR3 length: 14 amino acids. Germline lookup yields CDR1 SGHRS and CDR2 YFSETQ. Trimming pared 0 bases from V and 6 bases from J, leaving 12 bases between. CDR3 amino acids: CASSLEPRAAEAFF. DNA for the CDR3: TGCGCCAGCAGCTTGGAGCCCAGGGCGGCTGAAGCTTTCTTT.

The chain combines TRBV10-3 with TRBJ2-2; 8 bases map to TRBD1. This CDR3 spans 16 amino acids. From germline, CDR1 is ENHRY and CDR2 SYGVKD. Trimming took 2 bases from V and 3 from J; bases not matched to a gene: 5. The CDR3 sequence: CAISEVRTGYTGELFF. The CDR3 DNA follows: TGTGCCATCAGTGAGGTTAGGACAGGGTACACCGGGGAGCTGTTTTTT.

The V and J genes are TRBV27 and TRBJ2-7; D not resolved. This CDR3 region has 15 residues. Germline V CDR1 and CDR2: MNHEY, SMNVEV (reference sequence). Trimming stripped 5 bases from V and 2 bases from J, with 16 bases between. The CDR3 protein is CASSMIRAGPYEQYF. CDR3 bases: TGTGCCAGCAGTATGATACGCGCCGGCCCCTACGAGCAGTACTTC.

The V call is TRBV6-1, the J call TRBJ1-2; D is undetermined. CDR3 length: 13 amino acids. From germline, CDR1 is MNHNS and CDR2 SASEGT. V dropped 11 bases and J dropped 2 bases, with 15 bases sitting between them. The CDR3 coding sequence is TGTGCCCATTCCCAGGTGGGCAACTATGGCTACACCTTC. It encodes CAHSQVGNYGYTF.

The CDR3 sequence: CASSAWTVGNTGELFF. The CDR3 nucleotides read TGTGCCAGCAGCGCCTGGACAGTCGGGAACACCGGGGAGCTGTTTTTT. The chain employs TRBV5-5 and TRBJ2-2; weak D call: TRBD1 (6 bases). The germline V gene has CDR1 SGHKS and CDR2 YYEKEE (reference sequence). The V and J ends lost 4 bases and 1 base respectively, with 14 bases between them. This CDR3 has 16 residues. The full variable domain, in which reference TRBV5-5 and TRBJ2-2 provide the parts outside the CDR3, is DAGVTQSPTHLIKTRGQQVTLRCSPISGHKSVSWYQQVLGQGPQFIFQYYEKEERGRGNFPDRFSARQFPNYSSELNVNALLLGDSALYLCASSAWTVGNTGELFFGEGSRLTVL.

This chain joins TRBV19 and TRBJ2-7, with TRBD1 as a possible D gene (6 bases). Germline V gene data show CDR1 as LNHDA and CDR2 as SQIVND (reference sequence). The CDR3 is 14 residues long. Trimming took off 4 bases at V and 3 bases at J, with 13 bases between the two ends. CDR3 nucleotide sequence: TGTGCCAGTAGTAGGCAGGGGCCATACTACGAGCAGTACTTC. It specifies CASSRQGPYYEQYF.

As to this clone: Other DNA sequences in the same sample also yield this CDR3. The chain has TRBV11-2 and TRBJ2-7, with unresolved D. The CDR3 is 14 residues long. The germline gives CDR1 SGHAT, CDR2 FQNNGV. Trimming took 0 bases from V and 1 from J, leaving 7 bases between them. CDR3 amino acids: CASSLEGTSYEQYF. CDR3 nucleotide sequence: TGTGCCAGCAGCTTAGAAGGTACTTCCTACGAGCAGTACTTC.

The chain is built from TRBV18 and TRBJ2-7, with D unclear. CDR1 is KGHSH and CDR2 is LQKENI in the germline V gene. The V gene lost 2 bases and the J gene lost 0 bases, with 8 bases spanning the gap. The CDR3 is 14 residues long. The CDR3 bases are TGTGCCAGCTCACCAACAGCCCCCTCCTACGAGCAGTACTTC. It specifies CASSPTAPSYEQYF.

This chain connects TRBV25-1 to TRBJ1-3, with TRBD1 matching over 7 bases. Germline lookup yields CDR1 MGHDK and CDR2 SYGVNS. The CDR3 length is 15 residues. J was trimmed by 1 base and V by 5 bases; bases with no gene match: 5. CDR3 region: CASSPTGVSGNTIYF. CDR3 coding DNA: TGTGCCAGCAGTCCCACAGGGGTTTCTGGAAACACCATATATTTT.

The chain couples TRBV7-9 to TRBJ1-5, with 9 bases identical to TRBD1. V trimming: 2 bases; J trimming: 0 bases; junction bases outside the gene matches: 5. CDR1 and CDR2 (germline): SEHNR, FQNEAQ (reference sequence). CDR3 length equals 17 residues. The CDR3 coding sequence is TGTGCCAGCAGCTTATCGGGACAGGGCGATAGCAATCAGCCCCAGCATTTT. Its translation: CASSLSGQGDSNQPQHF.

This sequence joins TRBV9 and TRBJ1-1; TRBD1 might be the D (5 bases). The germline V gene has CDR1 SGDLS and CDR2 YYNGEE. The CDR3 totals 15 residues. The ends were cut back, 0 bases at V and 4 bases at J, with 13 bases in the middle. This chain's CDR3 is CASSVGNRLSTEAFF. The CDR3 region has the DNA TGTGCCAGCAGCGTAGGGAACAGGTTGAGCACTGAAGCTTTCTTT.

Concerning this clone itself: The identical CDR3 is also encoded by other nucleotide sequences in the sample. This rearrangement joins TRBV2 to TRBJ2-3; 12 nucleotides line up with TRBD2. Trimming cost V 2 bases and J 3 bases; bases outside gene matches: 0. This CDR3 region has 15 residues. Germline assignment: CDR1 SNHLY and CDR2 FYNNEI. As DNA, the CDR3 is TGTGCCAGCAGTGAACTAGCGGGAGGGACAGATACGCAGTATTTT. Translating it yields CASSELAGGTDTQYF.

The chain is built from TRBV18 and TRBJ2-1; D perhaps matches TRBD1 (6 bases). The CDR3 loop spans 13 amino acids. CDR1 and CDR2 (germline): KGHSH, LQKENI. The ends were cut back, 6 bases at V and 9 bases at J, with 15 bases in the middle. The CDR3 protein is CASSNRDTSEQFF. In DNA, the CDR3 is TGTGCCAGCTCCAACCGGGACACAAGTGAGCAGTTCTTC. Supplemented by reference TRBV18 and TRBJ2-1, the full variable domain reads NAGVMQNPRHLVRRRGQEARLRCSPMKGHSHVYWYRQLPEEGLKFMVYLQKENIIDESGMPKERFSAEFPKEGPSILRIQQVVRGDSAAYFCASSNRDTSEQFFGPGTRLTVL.

This chain uses TRBV19 with TRBJ2-5, with D possibly being TRBD2 (6 bases). CDR3 size: 13 residues. V was trimmed by 11 bases and J by 6 bases, leaving 19 bases between them. Germline CDR1 and CDR2: LNHDA and SQIVND (reference sequence). CDR3 loop: CASSGAGGKTQYF. CDR3 bases: TGTGCCTCGTCCGGGGCCGGCGGGAAGACCCAGTACTTC.

This clone has only one observation. V gene TRBV5-6 combines with J gene TRBJ2-1; possibly TRBD1 for D (6 bases). CDR1 and CDR2 from the germline V gene are SGHDT and YYEEEE. The CDR3 spans 15 residues. Deletions cut 4 bases from V and 9 bases from J, with 20 bases between. The CDR3 is CASSPRVGAAGEQFF. In DNA form, the CDR3 reads TGTGCCAGCAGCCCCCGGGTGGGGGCGGCGGGTGAGCAGTTCTTC.

V gene TRBV19 combines with J gene TRBJ2-3; D not resolved. This CDR3 is 15 amino acids long. CDR1 is LNHDA, CDR2 SQIVND, per germline (reference sequence). Trimming took 3 bases from V and 2 from J, leaving 12 bases between them. As DNA, the CDR3 is TGTGCCAGTAGTATCAGACGGAGTCACACAGATACGCAGTATTTT. Its protein is CASSIRRSHTDTQYF.

The chain recombines TRBV14 with TRBJ2-1, with TRBD2 identical over 8 bases. The ends lost 4 bases at V and 0 bases at J; junction bases unmatched: 5. Germline V lookup: CDR1 SGHDN, CDR2 FVKESK. This CDR3 is built from 16 residues. CDR3 bases: TGTGCCAGCAGCCGACAGAGCGGGAGCTCCTACAATGAGCAGTTCTTC. It is translated as CASSRQSGSSYNEQFF.

The genes are TRBV7-6 and TRBJ2-1; 11 bases are shared with TRBD2. Germline-derived CDR1 and CDR2 are SGHVS and FNYEAQ. Trimming cost V 1 base and J 4 bases; bases outside gene matches: 9. The length of the CDR3 is 18 residues. This chain's CDR3 is CASSLDLPGLAAYNEQFF. The DNA of the CDR3 is TGTGCCAGCAGCTTAGACCTCCCGGGACTAGCGGCATACAATGAGCAGTTCTTC.

The gene calls are TRBV27 and TRBJ2-7, with D uncertain. V was pared by 3 bases and J by 4 bases, with 16 bases between. Germline lookup yields CDR1 MNHEY and CDR2 SMNVEV (reference sequence). The CDR3 has 15 amino acids. CDR3 amino acids: CASSLLPRDTYEQYF. The CDR3 nucleotides read TGTGCCAGCAGTTTGCTACCGAGAGATACATACGAGCAGTACTTC.

The CDR3 region has the DNA TGTGCCAGCAGCTTAGGGTCTAGCGGGAACGGACTTTCCCTCCGGGAGCAGTTCTTC. Residues: CASSLGSSGNGLSLREQFF. The rearrangement links TRBV7-9 to TRBJ2-1; 9 bases are shared with TRBD2. This CDR3 is 19 amino acids long. V lost 1 base to trimming and J lost 10 bases; unmatched junction nucleotides: 20. The germline V gene has CDR1 SEHNR and CDR2 FQNEAQ (reference sequence).

This chain uses TRBV4-1 with TRBJ2-7; D perhaps matches TRBD1 (6 bases). CDR1 and CDR2 from the germline V gene are MGHRA and YSYEKL. The V and J ends lost 4 bases and 2 bases respectively, with 12 bases between them. The CDR3 totals 14 residues. The CDR3 coding sequence is TGCGCCAGCAGCCGCCAACAGGGTACCTACGAGCAGTACTTC. Its translation: CASSRQQGTYEQYF.

The V and J genes are TRBV14 and TRBJ2-5; D gene unclear. CDR3 size: 15 residues. V was cut by 1 base and J by 4 bases, with 13 bases left in between. Germline values: CDR1 SGHDN, CDR2 FVKESK. CDR3 protein: CASSQGRPGVETQYF. The CDR3 DNA is TGTGCCAGCAGCCAAGGTCGACCGGGTGTAGAGACCCAGTACTTC.

This sequence joins TRBV6-6 and TRBJ2-7; D not certain. Looked up from germline, CDR1 is MNHNY and CDR2 is SVGAGI (reference sequence). The CDR3 is 12 residues long. Trimming left V 2 bases short and J 6 bases short, with 8 bases between. CDR3 region: CASSYVDGEQYF. CDR3 DNA sequence: TGTGCCAGCAGTTACGTGGACGGCGAGCAGTACTTC.

This clone has a single count. The CDR3 region has the DNA TGCGCCAGCAGCTTGGGGCCCCTAGCGGGAGGCATAGGGGAGCAGTTCTTC. Translation gives CASSLGPLAGGIGEQFF. The chain carries TRBV5-1 and TRBJ2-1; 11 bases line up with TRBD2. Germline V lookup: CDR1 SGHRS, CDR2 YFSETQ. The CDR3 covers 17 residues. J gave up 10 bases and V 0 bases, and 12 bases lay outside the gene matches.

The chain combines TRBV19 with TRBJ1-1; the D is unclear. Germline V gene lookup returns CDR1 LNHDA and CDR2 SQIVND (reference sequence). The CDR3 has 14 residues. The V gene lost 1 base and the J gene lost 8 bases, with 14 bases spanning the gap. The CDR3 region has the DNA TGTGCCAGTAGTATAGGCGTTTACTCCGGGGAAGCTTTCTTT. Amino acids: CASSIGVYSGEAFF.

The CDR3 DNA is TGCAGCGTTGAAGAGGTACCGCGCCAGGGGCAGTTCTTC. Translation gives CSVEEVPRQGQFF. The J gene is TRBJ2-1, the V gene TRBV29-1; the D gene is possibly TRBD1 (5 bases). Germline values: CDR1 SQVTM, CDR2 ANQGSEA. This CDR3 is built from 13 residues. V was shortened by 0 bases and J by 12 bases, with 15 bases between the two germline ends.